These 18 T cell receptor beta chains share one sample of origin, sequenced in a study of shared clonotypes between healthy human individuals. The protocol was immunoSEQ multiplex PCR, while the TCRdb copy is restricted to in-frame clones and leaves out a portion. The table includes 1 million to 1.3 million clones, approximately 80% detected once. The sample consisted of memory CD4+ T cells from PBMCs. As for subset: CD45RA-negative fraction. The receptors come from a man aged 18 to 30 in good health. Some clones in this sample may be carry-over from other donors' samples.

The DNA of the CDR3 is TGTGCCAGCTCACCAACTTCTAGCGGAAGCTCCTACGAGCAGTACTTC. This encodes CASSPTSSGSSYEQYF. This chain uses TRBV18 with TRBJ2-7; TRBD2 matches at 7 bases. Germline V lookup: CDR1 KGHSH, CDR2 LQKENI. The CDR3 consists of 16 residues. The ends lost 2 bases at V and 0 bases at J; junction bases unmatched: 7. Based on the CDR3 plus reference TRBV18 and TRBJ2-7, the full variable domain is NAGVMQNPRHLVRRRGQEARLRCSPMKGHSHVYWYRQLPEEGLKFMVYLQKENIIDESGMPKERFSAEFPKEGPSILRIQQVVRGDSAAYFCASSPTSSGSSYEQYFGPGTRLTVT.

This rearrangement joins TRBV7-2 to TRBJ2-5; D unclear. Looked up from germline, CDR1 is SGHTA and CDR2 is FQGNSA. CDR3 size: 15 residues. V lost 1 base and J lost 5, with 14 bases in between. In DNA, the CDR3 is TGTGCCAGCAGCTTAGGAGTTCACAGCCAGGAGACCCAGTACTTC. It yields the protein CASSLGVHSQETQYF.

CDR3 region: CASSTDHYEQYF. CDR3 DNA: TGTGCCAGCAGCACAGATCACTACGAGCAGTACTTC. The chain has TRBV9 and TRBJ2-7; D is ambiguous. Per germline, CDR1 SGDLS and CDR2 YYNGEE. The CDR3 extends over 12 amino acids. The V end lost 4 bases, the J end lost 3 bases, and 8 bases lay between the germline ends.

The chain couples TRBV18 to TRBJ1-1, with a possible D match to TRBD1 (5 bases). V lost 1 base and J lost 4, with 16 bases in between. Germline CDR1 reads KGHSH; CDR2 reads LQKENI. The CDR3 loop spans 16 amino acids. Here the CDR3 reads CASSPLMGGGGTEAFF. The CDR3 DNA reads as TGTGCCAGCTCACCACTGATGGGGGGAGGCGGCACTGAAGCTTTCTTT.

The chain couples TRBV6-1 to TRBJ1-2; TRBD1 aligns across 12 bases. V dropped 4 bases and J dropped 7; count of bases not matched to a gene: 4. Looked up from germline, CDR1 is MNHNS and CDR2 is SASEGT. The CDR3 is 14 amino acids. CDR3 amino acids: CASSAGQGASGYTF. CDR3 nucleotides: TGTGCCAGCAGTGCGGGACAGGGGGCGAGTGGCTACACCTTC.

The chain is built from TRBV5-4 and TRBJ2-7; 9 bases are shared with TRBD1. Germline CDR1 reads SGHNT; CDR2 reads YYREEE (reference sequence). V lost 4 bases, J lost 4 bases, and 12 bases stayed unmatched. This CDR3 has 16 amino acids. The chain's CDR3 is CASSPPGTGTFYEQYF. In DNA, the CDR3 is TGTGCCAGCAGCCCGCCCGGGACAGGGACTTTTTACGAGCAGTACTTC.

The chain recombines TRBV7-9 with TRBJ2-3; D is unclear. Per germline, CDR1 SEHNR and CDR2 FQNEAQ (reference sequence). The CDR3 spans 14 residues. The V end lost 1 base, the J end lost 6 bases, and 11 bases lay between the germline ends. CDR3 in DNA: TGTGCCAGCAGCTTAGATCGGGTATCGGATACGCAGTATTTT. Translated: CASSLDRVSDTQYF.

The genes are TRBV9 and TRBJ2-7; TRBD1 aligns across 11 bases. V was clipped by 3 bases and J by 6 bases; unmatched bases: 5. Germline loops: CDR1 SGDLS, CDR2 YYNGEE. The CDR3 sequence is 14 residues long. The CDR3 DNA follows: TGTGCCAGCAGCGCCCGGGACAGGGGGAGCGAGCAGTACTTC. Its protein is CASSARDRGSEQYF.

The chain is built from TRBV27 and TRBJ1-2; D may be TRBD1 (5 bases). Germline V gives CDR1 MNHEY, CDR2 SMNVEV (reference sequence). V lost 2 bases and J lost 7, with 14 bases in between. This CDR3 comprises 14 residues. The CDR3 DNA sequence: TGTGCCAGCAGTTTAGGAGGTGGGGGGGGTGGCTACACCTTC. It yields the protein CASSLGGGGGGYTF.

The rearrangement uses TRBV15 and TRBJ2-1; tentatively, D is TRBD2 (6 bases). This CDR3 comprises 17 residues. CDR1 LNHNV and CDR2 YYDKDF come from the germline V gene (reference sequence). V was pared by 1 base and J by 6 bases, with 19 bases between. The CDR3: CATSRAYGTSQANEQFF. The CDR3, as DNA: TGTGCCACCAGCAGAGCCTACGGGACTTCCCAAGCCAATGAGCAGTTCTTC.

Comment on this clone: This same CDR3 is encoded by further DNA sequences in the sample. The gene calls are TRBV28 and TRBJ2-1; D perhaps matches TRBD2 (6 bases). V shed 0 bases and J shed 0 bases, with 9 bases lying between them. The germline V gene has CDR1 MDHEN and CDR2 SYDVKM. The CDR3 has 16 residues. In nucleotides, the CDR3 is TGTGCCAGCAGTTTATGGGCCGGGAGCTCCTACAATGAGCAGTTCTTC. This codes for CASSLWAGSSYNEQFF. The complete variable domain, with remaining parts taken from reference TRBV28 and TRBJ2-1, reads DVKVTQSSRYLVKRTGEKVFLECVQDMDHENMFWYRQDPGLGLRLIYFSYDVKMKEKGDIPEGYSVSREKKERFSLILESASTNQTSMYLCASSLWAGSSYNEQFFGPGTRLTVL.

This clone was seen just once. The chain joins TRBV19 to TRBJ2-5; D remains unclear. The CDR3 is made up of 12 amino acids. The germline gives CDR1 LNHDA, CDR2 SQIVND (reference sequence). Trimming removed 10 bases at V and 7 bases at J, with 16 bases between. The chain's CDR3 is CATAIRGGTQYF. DNA of the CDR3: TGTGCCACCGCAATTCGAGGCGGGACCCAGTACTTC. The full variable domain, its missing parts supplied by reference TRBV19 and TRBJ2-5, is DGGITQSPKYLFRKEGQNVTLSCEQNLNHDAMYWYRQDPGQGLRLIYYSQIVNDFQKGDIAEGYSVSREKKESFPLTVTSAQKNPTAFYLCATAIRGGTQYFGPGTRLLVL.

The chain combines TRBV6-5 with TRBJ2-1; the match to TRBD1 covers 9 bases. The CDR3 extends over 15 amino acids. Germline V gene data show CDR1 as MNHEY and CDR2 as SVGAGI. With V trimmed by 5 bases and J by 4 bases, 6 bases remained unmatched. The CDR3 loop reads CASSVTGTGYNEQFF. Here the CDR3 DNA reads TGTGCCAGCAGTGTGACCGGGACAGGGTACAATGAGCAGTTCTTC.

This clone came up a few times. This same CDR3 is encoded by further DNA sequences in the sample. The chain carries TRBV20-1 and TRBJ2-4; D possibly matches TRBD1 or TRBD2 (5 bases each). The CDR3 covers 11 residues. Trimming shortened V by 5 bases and J by 7 bases, and 9 bases separated the two germline ends. The V gene's germline CDR1 is DFQATT and CDR2 SNEGSKA (reference sequence). CDR3 region: CSAGGKNIQYF. In DNA form, the CDR3 reads TGCAGTGCTGGGGGTAAGAACATTCAGTACTTC.

This chain joins TRBV15 and TRBJ1-2, with 9 bases lining up with TRBD1. The CDR3 has 15 amino acids. The J segment lost 3 bases and the V segment lost 2 bases, leaving 4 bases of the junction unmatched. The germline V gene has CDR1 LNHNV and CDR2 YYDKDF (reference sequence). The CDR3 loop reads CATSRRTGVDYGYTF. Here the CDR3 DNA reads TGTGCCACCAGCAGAAGGACAGGGGTGGACTATGGCTACACCTTC.

V gene TRBV7-8 combines with J gene TRBJ1-4; D is unresolved. Germline assignment: CDR1 SGHVS and CDR2 FQNEAQ. This CDR3 spans 10 amino acids. V was pared by 10 bases and J by 8 bases, with 8 bases between. CDR3 loop: CATFGEKLFF. CDR3 sequence (DNA): TGTGCCACCTTCGGGGAAAAACTGTTTTTT. Full variable domain (rest looked up from reference TRBV7-8 and TRBJ1-4): GAGVSQSPRYKVAKRGQDVALRCDPISGHVSLFWYQQALGQGPEFLTYFQNEAQLDKSGLPSDRFFAERPEGSVSTLKIQRTQQEDSAVYLCATFGEKLFFGSGTQLSVL.

This chain links TRBV7-9 with TRBJ2-1; the match to TRBD1 covers 8 bases. The CDR3 has 14 residues. With V trimmed by 5 bases and J by 6 bases, 6 bases remained unmatched. CDR1 is SEHNR and CDR2 is FQNEAQ in the germline V gene (reference sequence). The CDR3 loop is CASSIDRGGNEQFF. For the CDR3, the DNA is TGTGCCAGCAGCATAGACAGGGGAGGCAATGAGCAGTTCTTC.

V gene TRBV2 combines with J gene TRBJ2-5; tentative D call: TRBD1 (6 bases). The germline V and J ends were trimmed by 4 bases and 0 bases, with 12 bases remaining between them. The germline V gene has CDR1 SNHLY and CDR2 FYNNEI. This CDR3 is 15 amino acids long. CDR3 coding DNA: TGTGCCAGCAGTGGGGGGCAGTTGTACCAAGAGACCCAGTACTTC. It codes for CASSGGQLYQETQYF.